Below, one T cell receptor beta chain is given with its context. Other DNA sequences in the same sample also yield this CDR3. The length of the CDR3 is 14 residues. V was trimmed by 2 bases and J by 5 bases, leaving 8 bases between them. CDR1 and CDR2 from the germline V gene are SGHRS and YFSETQ. Generated by immunoSEQ multiplex PCR, the TCRdb table keeps only in-frame clones and is missing some. In the table there are hundreds of thousands of clones, 89% of which are singletons. The data were obtained in a study of Ad26.COV2.S vaccination and SARS-CoV-2 variants. Turning to the study itself: Donor was assigned to the Ad26.COV2.S arm of trial COV1001.

As to treatment: 19 received Ad26.COV2.S at low or high dose, single or two shots; about 5 received placebo; per-sample allocation not given. Material that was analyzed had been drawn on day 63 after the first vaccine or placebo injection. Sequences were derived from peripheral blood, sampled in a trial of Ad26.COV2.S vaccine versus placebo. The chain uses TRBV5-1 and TRBJ1-6; tentatively, D is TRBD1 (6 bases). This TCR derives from a person aged 18-60 years who received the Ad26.COV2.S COVID-19 vaccine or a placebo. The CDR3 bases are TGCGCCAGCAGCTTAGCAGGGGATAATTCACCCCTCCACTTT. Translation gives CASSLAGDNSPLHF. Together with reference TRBV5-1 and TRBJ1-6, the CDR3 gives the full variable domain: KAGVTQTPRYLIKTRGQQVTLSCSPISGHRSVSWYQQTPGQGLQFLFEYFSETQRNKGNFPGRFSGRQFSNSRSEMNVSTLELGDSALYLCASSLAGDNSPLHFGNGTRLTVT.